Presented here are 2 T cell receptor beta chains from one specimen sequenced in a study of blood T cells in healthy people across ages. It was with a sample-barcoded 5' primer and a J-beta primer mix that a second PCR of roughly 7 to 12 cycles was run. MiXCR, run by TCRdb on the 5' RACE reads, gives a single entry per CDR3 protein. The table lists approximately 670,000 distinct CDR3 sequences, 40% to 45% of them singletons. The material sequenced was blood. The source is a man at least 80 years old in good health.

J is TRBJ2-3 and V is TRBV12-3 or TRBV12-4, with TRBD2 as a possible D gene (6 bases). This CDR3 has 15 residues. The V gene lost 7 bases and the J gene lost 4 bases, with 18 bases spanning the gap. CDR3 protein: CASIGGGWSADTQYF. The CDR3 DNA reads as TGTGCCAGCATTGGGGGAGGATGGAGCGCAGATACGCAGTATTTT.

The chain links TRBV28 to TRBJ1-4; D gene unclear. This CDR3 is 15 amino acids long. Trimming shortened V by 7 bases and J by 4 bases, and 16 bases separated the two germline ends. Per the germline V gene, CDR1 is MDHEN and CDR2 is SYDVKM. The CDR3 sequence is CASTERRNLNEKLFF. The CDR3 DNA reads as TGTGCCAGCACCGAAAGACGGAATCTTAATGAAAAACTGTTTTTT.